This T cell receptor beta chain was found in a study of T-cell memory formation after mild COVID-19. Overall study context: Among the donors, TCR clusters were largely specific to each donor.

Points from the study as a whole: Later expanders leaned CD4+, whereas clones that contracted between day 15 and 85 were balanced CD4/CD8. Second-wave clones reaching peak frequency on day 37 lacked confirmed SARS-CoV-2 specificity.

This clonotype was observed a few times. Its antigen is currently unknown. A 5'RACE reaction primed in the constant segment made cDNA libraries of TCR alpha and TCR beta, and these carried sample barcodes and UMIs. TCRdb redid the calling of the 5' RACE reads with MiXCR, one entry per CDR3 protein. The data hold 550,000 to 600,000 distinct CDR3 sequences, with roughly 20% observed a single time. CDR1 and CDR2 (germline): LGHNA, YNFKEQ. The CDR3 has 14 residues. V was trimmed by 3 bases and J by 8 bases, leaving 14 bases between them. V gene TRBV4-2 combines with J gene TRBJ2-1; D is ambiguous. The sample was PBMCs or a T cell subset sorted from them (not recorded which). This receptor was taken from an adult woman who had mild COVID-19 (a few samples of this study predate the infection). Cell type and time point are not known. This chain's CDR3 is CASSHDLTSDEQFF. The CDR3 nucleotides are TGTGCCAGCAGCCACGACCTAACTTCGGATGAGCAGTTCTTC.